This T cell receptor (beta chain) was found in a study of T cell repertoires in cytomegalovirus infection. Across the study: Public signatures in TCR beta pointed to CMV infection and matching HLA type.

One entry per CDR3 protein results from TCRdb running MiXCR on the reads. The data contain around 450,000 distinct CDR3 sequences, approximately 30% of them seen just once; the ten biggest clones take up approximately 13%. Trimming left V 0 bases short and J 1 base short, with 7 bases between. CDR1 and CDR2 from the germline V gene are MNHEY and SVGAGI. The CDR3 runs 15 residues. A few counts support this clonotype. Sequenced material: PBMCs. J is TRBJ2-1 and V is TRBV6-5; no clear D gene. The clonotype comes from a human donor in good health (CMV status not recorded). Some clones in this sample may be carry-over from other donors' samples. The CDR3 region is CASSYSILSYNEQFF. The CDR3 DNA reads TGTGCCAGCAGTTACTCGATCCTTTCCTACAATGAGCAGTTCTTC.